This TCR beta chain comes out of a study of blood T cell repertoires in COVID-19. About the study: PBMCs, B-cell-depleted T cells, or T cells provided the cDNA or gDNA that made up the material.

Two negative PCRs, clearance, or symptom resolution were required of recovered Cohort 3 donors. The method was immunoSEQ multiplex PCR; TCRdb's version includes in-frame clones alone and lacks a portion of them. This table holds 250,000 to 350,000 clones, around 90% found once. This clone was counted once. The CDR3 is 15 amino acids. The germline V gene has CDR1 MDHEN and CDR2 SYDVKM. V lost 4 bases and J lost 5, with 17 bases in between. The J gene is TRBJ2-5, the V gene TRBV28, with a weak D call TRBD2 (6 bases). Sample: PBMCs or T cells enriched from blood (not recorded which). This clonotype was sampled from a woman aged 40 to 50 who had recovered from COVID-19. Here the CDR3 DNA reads TGTGCCAGCAGTTCAACTGCTAGCGCTGCGGAGACCCAGTACTTC. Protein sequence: CASSSTASAAETQYF.